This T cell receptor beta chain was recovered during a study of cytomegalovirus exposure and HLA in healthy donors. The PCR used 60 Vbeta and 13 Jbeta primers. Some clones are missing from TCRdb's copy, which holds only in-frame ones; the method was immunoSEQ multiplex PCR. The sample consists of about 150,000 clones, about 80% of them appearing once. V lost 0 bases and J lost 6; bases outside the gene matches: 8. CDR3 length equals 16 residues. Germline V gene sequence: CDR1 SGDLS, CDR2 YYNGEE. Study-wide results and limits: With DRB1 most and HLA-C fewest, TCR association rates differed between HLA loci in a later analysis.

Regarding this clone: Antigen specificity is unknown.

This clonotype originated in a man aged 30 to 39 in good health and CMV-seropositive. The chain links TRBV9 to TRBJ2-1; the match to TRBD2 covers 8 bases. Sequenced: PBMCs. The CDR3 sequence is CASSVEFGGAGNEQFF. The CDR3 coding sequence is TGTGCCAGCAGCGTAGAGTTCGGGGGGGCAGGCAATGAGCAGTTCTTC.